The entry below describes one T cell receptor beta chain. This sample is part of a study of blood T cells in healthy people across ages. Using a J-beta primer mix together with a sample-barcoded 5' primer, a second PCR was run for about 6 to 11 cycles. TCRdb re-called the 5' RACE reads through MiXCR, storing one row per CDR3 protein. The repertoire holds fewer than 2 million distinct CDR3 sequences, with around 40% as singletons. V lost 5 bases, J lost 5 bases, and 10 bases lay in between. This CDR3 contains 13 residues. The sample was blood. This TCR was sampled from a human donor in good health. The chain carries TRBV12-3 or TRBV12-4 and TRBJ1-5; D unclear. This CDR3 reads CASSKERDQPQHF. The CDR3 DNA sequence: TGTGCCAGCAGTAAAGAACGGGATCAGCCCCAGCATTTT.